These 13 T cell receptor beta chains came from one sample sequenced in a study of T cell responses to AZD1222 COVID-19 vaccine. TCRdb's copy holds only in-frame clones and misses some; the assay was immunoSEQ multiplex PCR. This table holds tens of thousands of clones, over 75% found once. The sequencing here drew on peripheral blood, taken on day 0 of AZD1222 vaccination. Every receptor here comes from an adult in good health.

The chain employs TRBV10-3 and TRBJ1-1; TRBD1 might be the D (5 bases). Trimming cost V 6 bases and J 3 bases, with 17 bases left between them. The germline gives CDR1 ENHRY, CDR2 SYGVKD. The CDR3 extends over 15 amino acids. The CDR3: CAIRPISGAHTEAFF. CDR3 nucleotide sequence: TGTGCCATCAGACCTATATCCGGGGCCCACACTGAAGCTTTCTTT.

A single count supports this clone. The genes are TRBV6-5 and TRBJ1-1, with D unresolved. This CDR3 is 16 amino acids long. Trimming took 0 bases from V and 4 from J, leaving 15 bases between them. CDR1 is MNHEY, CDR2 SVGAGI, per germline. In nucleotides, the CDR3 is TGTGCCAGCAGTTACTCGACCCTCTCCCTGGGCACTGAAGCTTTCTTT. Its protein product is CASSYSTLSLGTEAFF.

The chain has TRBV2 and TRBJ2-5; 7 positions agree with TRBD1. The CDR3 totals 14 residues. Per the germline V gene, CDR1 is SNHLY and CDR2 is FYNNEI. Trimming at V came to 6 bases and at J to 1 base, leaving 5 bases not matched to a gene. The CDR3 sequence: CASSRDSGQETQYF. The CDR3 DNA follows: TGTGCCAGCAGCAGGGACAGTGGCCAAGAGACCCAGTACTTC.

This clone was counted between two and nine times. This chain uses TRBV27 with TRBJ1-1, with D uncertain. V was shortened by 3 bases and J by 7 bases, with 15 bases between the two germline ends. The germline gives CDR1 MNHEY, CDR2 SMNVEV (reference sequence). The CDR3 is made up of 14 amino acids. The CDR3 sequence: CASSLAVRPFEAFF. The CDR3, as DNA: TGTGCCAGCAGTTTGGCGGTAAGGCCGTTTGAAGCTTTCTTT.

The J gene is TRBJ1-1, the V gene TRBV5-1; D gene ambiguous. The CDR3 totals 15 residues. Germline CDR1 is SGHRS and CDR2 is YFSETQ. V dropped 4 bases and J dropped 2 bases, with 15 bases sitting between them. In DNA form, the CDR3 reads TGCGCCAGCAGCCCGGAGGATCGGCTTAACACTGAAGCTTTCTTT. Amino acid sequence: CASSPEDRLNTEAFF.

The gene calls are TRBV5-6 and TRBJ2-3; weak D call: TRBD2 (6 bases). V lost 4 bases and J 9 bases, leaving 15 bases between the germline ends. The CDR3 has 13 residues. CDR1 SGHDT and CDR2 YYEEEE come from the germline V gene. CDR3 DNA sequence: TGTGCCAGCAGCCCGGGGGACGTGGGGACGCAGTATTTT. It translates to CASSPGDVGTQYF.

In this sample, this clone turned up once. The chain carries TRBV25-1 and TRBJ2-4; the match to TRBD2 covers 8 bases. CDR3 length: 13 residues. CDR1 is MGHDK and CDR2 is SYGVNS in the germline V gene. The CDR3 region has the DNA TGTGCAGCCGGGGGGGCGGCCAAAAACATTCAGTACTTC. It encodes CAAGGAAKNIQYF. The full variable domain, with the rest looked up from reference TRBV25-1 and TRBJ2-4, is EADIYQTPRYLVIGTGKKITLECSQTMGHDKMYWYQQDPGMELHLIHYSYGVNSTEKGDLSSESTVSRIRTEHFPLTLESARPSHTSQYLCAAGGAAKNIQYFGAGTRLSVL.

The V call is TRBV11-2, the J call TRBJ2-7, with D possibly matching TRBD2 (6 bases). Germline values: CDR1 SGHAT, CDR2 FQNNGV. This CDR3 is 16 amino acids long. V was pared by 0 bases and J by 0 bases, with 12 bases between. For the CDR3, the DNA is TGTGCCAGCAGCTTAGATGCGGACGGGAGCTCCTACGAGCAGTACTTC. Its translation is CASSLDADGSSYEQYF.

This chain links TRBV30 with TRBJ1-3, with 8 bases identical to TRBD1. Germline V gene lookup returns CDR1 GTSNPN and CDR2 SVGIG (reference sequence). V lost 5 bases and J lost 0; bases outside the gene matches: 6. The CDR3 loop spans 15 amino acids. CDR3 coding DNA: TGTGCCTGGGCTAGGGACAGGATCTCTGGAAACACCATATATTTT. Residues: CAWARDRISGNTIYF.

V is TRBV25-1 and J is TRBJ1-1; 7 bases are a match to TRBD1. V dropped 3 bases and J dropped 6; count of bases not matched to a gene: 4. CDR1 MGHDK and CDR2 SYGVNS come from the germline V gene. This CDR3 has 13 amino acids. The CDR3 DNA reads as TGTGCCAGCAGTGAGGGGACAGCTCCTGAAGCTTTCTTT. Translation gives CASSEGTAPEAFF.

This clone appeared once. The CDR3 loop is CAWSVLGGGETQYF. For the CDR3, the DNA is TGTGCCTGGAGTGTACTGGGGGGCGGCGAGACCCAGTACTTC. The chain uses TRBV30 and TRBJ2-5, with D perhaps given as TRBD1 or TRBD2 (6 bases each). Trimming pared 0 bases from V and 5 bases from J, leaving 13 bases between. CDR1 GTSNPN and CDR2 SVGIG come from the germline V gene (reference sequence). The CDR3 length is 14 residues.

V usage is TRBV2 and J usage is TRBJ1-5, with D possibly matching TRBD1 (5 bases). Germline assignment: CDR1 SNHLY and CDR2 FYNNEI. V lost 2 bases to trimming and J lost 5 bases, with 10 bases between them. The CDR3 consists of 14 residues. The CDR3 here is CASSEPGLHQPQHF. In nucleotides, the CDR3 is TGTGCCAGCAGTGAACCGGGGCTCCATCAGCCCCAGCATTTT.

V and J are TRBV5-6 and TRBJ1-4; no clear D. The CDR3 is 13 amino acids. Germline V gene data show CDR1 as SGHDT and CDR2 as YYEEEE. V was cut by 4 bases and J by 6 bases, with 10 bases left in between. In DNA form, the CDR3 reads TGTGCCAGCAGCCCCGACATGGATGAAAAACTGTTTTTT. It is translated as CASSPDMDEKLFF.